A selection of T cell receptor beta chains follows, all from one sample in a study of blood T cell repertoires in COVID-19. Produced via immunoSEQ multiplex PCR; TCRdb's table is partial and in-frame only. The sample holds approximately 360,000 clones, nearly 90% seen once. Sequenced input: peripheral blood. The receptors derive from a young man with active or convalescent COVID-19. The CDR3 runs from the conserved cysteine through the conserved F or W. D genes are given only for firm matches. Part of the rows lack a size; the others show once, few, many or a class for expanded clones.

d_gene: TRBD1; j_gene: TRBJ1-1; v_gene: TRBV15; abundance: once; CDR3aa: CATSSGGQGWLKAFF; CDR3nt: TGTGCCACCAGCAGTGGAGGACAGGGGTGGCTTAAAGCTTTCTTT
d_gene: TRBD2; j_gene: TRBJ2-1; v_gene: TRBV24-1; abundance: .; CDR3aa: CATSDLGGSFGEQFF; CDR3nt: TGTGCCACCAGTGATTTGGGCGGGAGTTTCGGTGAGCAGTTCTTC
d_gene: TRBD2; j_gene: TRBJ2-1; v_gene: TRBV2; abundance: .; CDR3aa: CAGLAGAYYNEQFF; CDR3nt: TGTGCCGGGTTAGCGGGAGCTTACTACAATGAGCAGTTCTTC
d_gene: TRBD1; j_gene: TRBJ1-5; v_gene: TRBV19; abundance: .; CDR3aa: CASQIGRDRENQPQHF; CDR3nt: TGTGCCAGTCAAATTGGCCGGGACAGGGAAAATCAGCCCCAGCATTTT
d_gene: .; j_gene: TRBJ1-2; v_gene: TRBV19; abundance: once; CDR3aa: CASSIGEGNYGYTF; CDR3nt: TGTGCCAGTAGTATAGGGGAGGGTAACTATGGCTACACCTTC
d_gene: .; j_gene: TRBJ2-5; v_gene: TRBV7-8; abundance: .; CDR3aa: CASSPVRRGQYF; CDR3nt: TGTGCCAGCAGTCCCGTCCGGCGAGGCCAGTACTTC
d_gene: TRBD1; j_gene: TRBJ1-1; v_gene: TRBV10-3; abundance: .; CDR3aa: CATTGVENTEAFF; CDR3nt: TGTGCCACCACAGGGGTGGAGAACACTGAAGCTTTCTTT
d_gene: TRBD1; j_gene: TRBJ1-2; v_gene: TRBV7-3; abundance: .; CDR3aa: CASSLDRANYGYTF; CDR3nt: TGTGCCAGCAGCTTGGACAGGGCTAACTATGGCTACACCTTC
d_gene: TRBD2; j_gene: TRBJ2-1; v_gene: TRBV19; abundance: .; CDR3aa: CASSSPGGEQFF; CDR3nt: TGTGCCAGTAGTAGCCCGGGGGGTGAGCAGTTCTTC
d_gene: TRBD2; j_gene: TRBJ2-7; v_gene: TRBV27; abundance: .; CDR3aa: CASGAGARSGEQYF; CDR3nt: TGTGCCAGCGGTGCGGGAGCAAGGAGTGGGGAGCAGTACTTC
d_gene: .; j_gene: TRBJ1-1; v_gene: TRBV18; abundance: .; CDR3aa: CASSPWRGVNTEAFF; CDR3nt: TGTGCCAGCTCACCCTGGCGGGGAGTCAACACTGAAGCTTTCTTT
d_gene: TRBD2; j_gene: TRBJ2-5; v_gene: TRBV2; abundance: .; CDR3aa: CASSEWGGRGETQYF; CDR3nt: TGTGCCAGCAGTGAATGGGGCGGGAGGGGTGAGACCCAGTACTTC
d_gene: TRBD1; j_gene: TRBJ2-7; v_gene: TRBV10-3; abundance: .; CDR3aa: CAISESTGGLYEQYF; CDR3nt: TGTGCCATCAGTGAGTCTACAGGGGGTCTCTACGAGCAGTACTTC
d_gene: .; j_gene: TRBJ2-3; v_gene: TRBV7-9; abundance: .; CDR3aa: CASSLRGGTRSTDTQYF; CDR3nt: TGTGCCAGCAGCCTAAGGGGGGGCACACGAAGCACAGATACGCAGTATTTT
d_gene: TRBD1; j_gene: TRBJ2-7; v_gene: TRBV29-1; abundance: .; CDR3aa: CSVGRTGGEQYF; CDR3nt: TGCAGCGTTGGGAGGACAGGGGGCGAGCAGTACTTC
d_gene: TRBD2; j_gene: TRBJ2-1; v_gene: TRBV23-1; abundance: .; CDR3aa: CASSQSRVAGELGRSYNEQFF; CDR3nt: TGCGCCAGCAGTCAATCGAGGGTAGCGGGAGAGTTGGGGAGGTCCTACAATGAGCAGTTCTTC
d_gene: .; j_gene: TRBJ1-6; v_gene: TRBV11-2; abundance: .; CDR3aa: CASTRSSYNSPLHF; CDR3nt: TGTGCCAGCACCCGGAGCTCCTATAATTCACCCCTCCACTTT
d_gene: TRBD2; j_gene: TRBJ2-1; v_gene: TRBV11-3; abundance: .; CDR3aa: CASSDGKLAGDYNEQFF; CDR3nt: TGTGCCAGCAGCGATGGAAAACTAGCGGGAGATTACAATGAGCAGTTCTTC
d_gene: .; j_gene: TRBJ2-1; v_gene: TRBV19; abundance: .; CDR3aa: CASSIGGYNEQFF; CDR3nt: TGTGCCAGTAGTATAGGAGGATATAATGAGCAGTTCTTC
d_gene: TRBD2; j_gene: TRBJ2-7; v_gene: TRBV5-6; abundance: .; CDR3aa: CASRAGGRSYEQYF; CDR3nt: TGTGCCAGCAGGGCCGGGGGGAGGTCCTACGAGCAGTACTTC
d_gene: .; j_gene: TRBJ2-6; v_gene: TRBV11-3; abundance: .; CDR3aa: CASSPRSGANVLTF; CDR3nt: TGTGCCAGTTCCCCCCGTTCTGGGGCCAACGTCCTGACTTTC
d_gene: .; j_gene: TRBJ1-2; v_gene: TRBV10-1; abundance: few; CDR3aa: CASSESRDGGRSYGYTF; CDR3nt: TGCGCCAGCAGTGAGTCGAGAGACGGCGGAAGATCCTATGGCTACACCTTC
d_gene: TRBD1; j_gene: TRBJ1-6; v_gene: TRBV13; abundance: .; CDR3aa: CASSWGQGGNSPLHF; CDR3nt: TGTGCCAGCAGCTGGGGACAGGGGGGCAATTCACCCCTCCACTTT